Sequencing of this T cell receptor beta chain was carried out in a study of blood T cell repertoires in COVID-19. Only in-frame clones appear in the TCRdb table, and some are missing; sequencing was by immunoSEQ multiplex PCR. The data contain about 68,000 clones, 75% to 95% of them seen just once; the ten biggest clones take up approximately 7%. In Seattle, patients joined the study during active infection and were tracked longitudinally. The V gene end was trimmed by 7 bases and the J gene end by 3 bases; junction bases not matched to a gene: 3. The CDR3 is made up of 13 amino acids. CDR1 SQVTM and CDR2 ANQGSEA come from the germline V gene.

The source is a man aged 40-49 years with COVID-19, enrolled during active disease. The chain employs TRBV29-1 and TRBJ2-2; 9 positions match TRBD2. Sequencing input: peripheral blood. The CDR3 DNA sequence: TGCAGCGCCGTAGCGGGGGACACCGGGGAGCTGTTTTTT. Encoded protein: CSAVAGDTGELFF.